The rows below give T cell receptor beta chains drawn from one sample of a study of blood T cells in healthy people across ages. TCRdb itself ran the 5' RACE reads through MiXCR, one entry per CDR3 protein. The data show hundreds of thousands of distinct CDR3 sequences, roughly two fifths seen once. The specimen sequenced was blood. The receptors here all came from an older man in good health. Both conserved end residues are part of each CDR3. D genes are given only for firm matches. Clone sizes are given selectively: once, few, many, or a class where the clone is expanded.

j_gene: TRBJ1-2
d_gene: -
abundance: -
v_gene: TRBV27
CDR3aa: CASSTLMGSGGYTF
CDR3nt: TGTGCCAGCAGCACCTTAATGGGTAGTGGTGGCTACACCTTC

j_gene: TRBJ2-3
d_gene: -
abundance: few
v_gene: TRBV12-3/TRBV12-4
CDR3aa: CASSFPTYF
CDR3nt: TGTGCCAGCAGTTTTCCGACGTATTTT

j_gene: TRBJ1-2
d_gene: -
abundance: few
v_gene: TRBV11-1
CDR3aa: CASSAPGLRYGYTF
CDR3nt: TGTGCCAGCAGCGCTCCGGGACTCCGCTATGGCTACACCTTC

j_gene: TRBJ2-3
d_gene: TRBD2
abundance: once
v_gene: TRBV3-1
CDR3aa: CANSQETSHWGDTQYF
CDR3nt: TGTGCCAACAGCCAAGAGACTAGCCACTGGGGAGATACGCAGTATTTT

j_gene: TRBJ2-1
d_gene: -
abundance: -
v_gene: TRBV28
CDR3aa: CASNLASYEQFF
CDR3nt: TGTGCCAGCAATTTGGCTAGTTATGAGCAGTTCTTC

j_gene: TRBJ2-5
d_gene: TRBD2
abundance: -
v_gene: TRBV6-2/TRBV6-3
CDR3aa: CASSPLRGLAGPYNEQYF
CDR3nt: TGTGCCAGCAGTCCCCTCCGGGGACTAGCGGGTCCCTACAATGAGCAGTACTTC

j_gene: TRBJ1-6
d_gene: TRBD1
abundance: few
v_gene: TRBV4-3
CDR3aa: CASSQDPDGGQGNSPLHF
CDR3nt: TGCGCCAGCAGCCAAGATCCCGATGGGGGACAGGGGAATTCACCCCTCCACTTT

j_gene: TRBJ1-4
d_gene: -
abundance: few
v_gene: TRBV5-1
CDR3aa: CASQTGSARGEKLFF
CDR3nt: TGCGCCAGTCAAACCGGGAGCGCAAGGGGTGAAAAACTGTTTTTT

j_gene: TRBJ2-7
d_gene: -
abundance: few
v_gene: TRBV21-1
CDR3aa: CAGDSTFSEQYF
CDR3nt: TGTGCCGGGGACAGTACATTTAGCGAGCAGTACTTC

j_gene: TRBJ1-2
d_gene: -
abundance: -
v_gene: TRBV6-5
CDR3aa: CASTEQGRGNYGYTF
CDR3nt: TGTGCCAGCACCGAACAAGGACGGGGAAACTATGGCTACACCTTC

j_gene: TRBJ2-7
d_gene: TRBD2
abundance: -
v_gene: TRBV4-3
CDR3aa: CASSHLGEGSYEQYF
CDR3nt: TGCGCCAGCAGCCACTTAGGGGAGGGCTCCTACGAGCAGTACTTC

j_gene: TRBJ2-3
d_gene: -
abundance: few
v_gene: TRBV7-2
CDR3aa: CASSSKMRGGRDTQYF
CDR3nt: TGTGCCAGCAGTTCGAAGATGAGGGGGGGCCGCGATACGCAGTATTTT

j_gene: TRBJ2-7
d_gene: TRBD2
abundance: many
v_gene: TRBV20-1
CDR3aa: CSARTGRGNEQYF
CDR3nt: TGCAGTGCTAGAACGGGGAGGGGCAACGAGCAGTACTTC

j_gene: TRBJ2-3
d_gene: -
abundance: few
v_gene: TRBV24-1
CDR3aa: CATSEDGQRDTQYF
CDR3nt: TGTGCCACCAGTGAGGACGGACAGAGGGATACGCAGTATTTT

j_gene: TRBJ2-1
d_gene: TRBD1
abundance: -
v_gene: TRBV11-2
CDR3aa: CASSPPGTGSHEQFF
CDR3nt: TGTGCCAGCAGCCCCCCCGGGACAGGGAGCCATGAGCAGTTCTTC

j_gene: TRBJ2-1
d_gene: TRBD2
abundance: -
v_gene: TRBV2
CDR3aa: CASSEPAGNYNEQFF
CDR3nt: TGTGCCAGCAGTGAGCCAGCGGGGAATTACAATGAGCAGTTCTTC

j_gene: TRBJ2-3
d_gene: -
abundance: many
v_gene: TRBV20-1
CDR3aa: CSAPRVGTDTQYF
CDR3nt: TGCAGTGCTCCTAGAGTCGGCACAGATACGCAGTATTTT

j_gene: TRBJ2-7
d_gene: -
abundance: -
v_gene: TRBV20-1
CDR3aa: CSAQRTENYEQYF
CDR3nt: TGCAGTGCCCAAAGGACAGAGAACTACGAGCAGTACTTC

j_gene: TRBJ1-1
d_gene: -
abundance: -
v_gene: TRBV12-3/TRBV12-4
CDR3aa: CASSLKSEAFF
CDR3nt: TGTGCCAGCAGTTTAAAGTCTGAAGCTTTCTTT

j_gene: TRBJ2-5
d_gene: -
abundance: few
v_gene: TRBV5-1
CDR3aa: CASSFGTLYQETQYF
CDR3nt: TGCGCCAGCAGCTTCGGGACCCTGTACCAAGAGACCCAGTACTTC

j_gene: TRBJ2-3
d_gene: TRBD2
abundance: -
v_gene: TRBV20-1
CDR3aa: CSAHGRENTDTQYF
CDR3nt: TGCAGTGCCCATGGGCGGGAGAACACAGATACGCAGTATTTT

j_gene: TRBJ2-4
d_gene: TRBD1
abundance: -
v_gene: TRBV28
CDR3aa: CASSLSGTGVDIQYF
CDR3nt: TGTGCCAGCAGTTTATCCGGGACAGGGGTGGACATTCAGTACTTC

j_gene: TRBJ2-4
d_gene: -
abundance: -
v_gene: TRBV24-1
CDR3aa: CATSDTVAKNIQYF
CDR3nt: TGTGCCACCAGCGACACCGTAGCCAAAAACATTCAGTACTTC

j_gene: TRBJ2-7
d_gene: TRBD2
abundance: -
v_gene: TRBV28
CDR3aa: CASSSTRGTSGRATLNEQYF
CDR3nt: TGTGCCAGCAGTTCCACCCGCGGGACTAGCGGGAGGGCGACTCTAAACGAGCAGTACTTC

j_gene: TRBJ1-5
d_gene: -
abundance: many
v_gene: TRBV4-2
CDR3aa: CASSQRTASNQPQHF
CDR3nt: TGTGCCAGCAGCCAGAGGACAGCAAGCAATCAGCCCCAGCATTTT

j_gene: TRBJ1-6
d_gene: TRBD1
abundance: many
v_gene: TRBV5-1
CDR3aa: CASREGQGYGTSPLHF
CDR3nt: TGCGCCAGCAGAGAGGGACAGGGGTACGGCACTTCACCCCTCCACTTT

j_gene: TRBJ2-3
d_gene: -
abundance: -
v_gene: TRBV5-1
CDR3aa: CASSRRQGGDTQYF
CDR3nt: TGCGCCAGCAGCCGCCGACAGGGAGGAGATACGCAGTATTTT

j_gene: TRBJ2-1
d_gene: TRBD2
abundance: -
v_gene: TRBV29-1
CDR3aa: CSAPRGSSGSAYNEQFF
CDR3nt: TGCAGCGCCCCACGGGGGTCTAGCGGGAGTGCCTACAATGAGCAGTTCTTC

j_gene: TRBJ1-6
d_gene: TRBD1
abundance: once
v_gene: TRBV28
CDR3aa: CASRTGGLSPLHF
CDR3nt: TGTGCCAGCAGGACAGGGGGGTTATCACCCCTCCACTTT

j_gene: TRBJ2-5
d_gene: TRBD1
abundance: -
v_gene: TRBV7-7
CDR3aa: CASSHGQGGTQYF
CDR3nt: TGTGCTAGCAGCCATGGACAGGGGGGGACCCAGTACTTC

j_gene: TRBJ2-7
d_gene: -
abundance: -
v_gene: TRBV7-2
CDR3aa: CASSLSHRSYEQYF
CDR3nt: TGTGCCAGCAGCTTATCGCACAGGTCCTACGAGCAGTACTTC

j_gene: TRBJ1-2
d_gene: -
abundance: many
v_gene: TRBV29-1
CDR3aa: CSVYRVRGYTF
CDR3nt: TGCAGCGTTTACAGGGTCAGGGGCTACACCTTC

j_gene: TRBJ2-5
d_gene: -
abundance: many
v_gene: TRBV28
CDR3aa: CASSPVRGTQYF
CDR3nt: TGTGCCAGCAGTCCAGTGCGGGGGACCCAGTACTTC

j_gene: TRBJ2-3
d_gene: TRBD2
abundance: -
v_gene: TRBV4-2
CDR3aa: CASSQDPGLALSTDTQYF
CDR3nt: TGTGCCAGCAGCCAAGACCCGGGACTAGCGCTTAGCACAGATACGCAGTATTTT

j_gene: TRBJ1-6
d_gene: TRBD1
abundance: -
v_gene: TRBV6-5
CDR3aa: CASSSSRTGGSSPLHF
CDR3nt: TGTGCCAGCAGTTCTTCCCGAACAGGGGGATCTTCACCCCTCCACTTT

j_gene: TRBJ2-7
d_gene: TRBD1
abundance: few
v_gene: TRBV12-3/TRBV12-4
CDR3aa: CASSLTGAPPYEQYF
CDR3nt: TGTGCCAGCAGCCTGACAGGGGCGCCTCCCTACGAGCAGTACTTC

j_gene: TRBJ1-2
d_gene: TRBD1
abundance: few
v_gene: TRBV7-9
CDR3aa: CASSSTGTANGYTF
CDR3nt: TGTGCCAGCAGCTCAACTGGGACAGCAAATGGCTACACCTTC

j_gene: TRBJ2-7
d_gene: -
abundance: -
v_gene: TRBV21-1
CDR3aa: CASSAGLRRYEQYF
CDR3nt: TGTGCCAGCAGCGCGGGGCTCAGGAGGTACGAGCAGTACTTC

j_gene: TRBJ2-3
d_gene: TRBD1
abundance: -
v_gene: TRBV25-1
CDR3aa: CASSSPTGPTDTQYF
CDR3nt: TGTGCCAGCAGTTCCCCGACAGGGCCCACAGATACGCAGTATTTT

j_gene: TRBJ2-1
d_gene: TRBD1
abundance: few
v_gene: TRBV6-5
CDR3aa: CASTWGQGSYNEQFF
CDR3nt: TGTGCCAGCACCTGGGGACAGGGGTCCTACAATGAGCAGTTCTTC

j_gene: TRBJ2-3
d_gene: -
abundance: few
v_gene: TRBV20-1
CDR3aa: CSASRGGSYDTQYF
CDR3nt: TGCAGTGCTTCGAGGGGTGGGAGTTACGATACGCAGTATTTT

j_gene: TRBJ2-7
d_gene: -
abundance: -
v_gene: TRBV7-2
CDR3aa: CASSLAGVEQYF
CDR3nt: TGTGCCAGCAGCTTAGCTGGGGTCGAGCAGTACTTC

j_gene: TRBJ1-5
d_gene: -
abundance: -
v_gene: TRBV7-9
CDR3aa: CASSLVGRGPNQPQHF
CDR3nt: TGTGCCAGCAGCTTAGTTGGGAGGGGCCCTAATCAGCCCCAGCATTTT

j_gene: TRBJ2-5
d_gene: -
abundance: many
v_gene: TRBV24-1
CDR3aa: CATSAGRVTAETQYF
CDR3nt: TGTGCCACCAGTGCCGGAAGGGTGACGGCAGAGACCCAGTACTTC

j_gene: TRBJ2-1
d_gene: -
abundance: -
v_gene: TRBV10-3
CDR3aa: CAIGESLDRENEQFF
CDR3nt: TGTGCCATCGGTGAGTCGTTGGACCGTGAGAATGAGCAGTTCTTC

j_gene: TRBJ2-5
d_gene: TRBD2
abundance: few
v_gene: TRBV7-2
CDR3aa: CASSPHTGAGGQETQYF
CDR3nt: TGTGCCAGCAGCCCCCACACCGGAGCGGGGGGACAAGAGACCCAGTACTTC

j_gene: TRBJ2-4
d_gene: -
abundance: -
v_gene: TRBV4-3
CDR3aa: CASSQDRRGEDIQYF
CDR3nt: TGCGCCAGCAGCCAAGATCGAAGAGGAGAGGACATTCAGTACTTC

j_gene: TRBJ2-1
d_gene: TRBD2
abundance: few
v_gene: TRBV12-3/TRBV12-4
CDR3aa: CASSVTSGRWNEQFF
CDR3nt: TGTGCCAGCAGTGTGACTAGCGGGAGATGGAATGAGCAGTTCTTC

j_gene: TRBJ1-1
d_gene: -
abundance: few
v_gene: TRBV20-1
CDR3aa: CSARGDLGVPEAFF
CDR3nt: TGCAGTGCTCGAGGGGATTTGGGAGTCCCTGAAGCTTTCTTT

j_gene: TRBJ2-5
d_gene: -
abundance: few
v_gene: TRBV7-9
CDR3aa: CASSLLRDIGQETQYF
CDR3nt: TGTGCCAGCAGCTTATTGAGGGACATCGGTCAAGAGACCCAGTACTTC

j_gene: TRBJ2-4
d_gene: TRBD2
abundance: -
v_gene: TRBV11-3
CDR3aa: CASSRTGTSGRNIQYF
CDR3nt: TGTGCCAGCAGCCGTACCGGGACTAGCGGGAGGAACATTCAGTACTTC

j_gene: TRBJ2-1
d_gene: TRBD2
abundance: -
v_gene: TRBV6-2/TRBV6-3
CDR3aa: CASRIEGLAELYNEQFF
CDR3nt: TGTGCCAGCAGAATCGAGGGACTAGCTGAGTTATACAATGAGCAGTTCTTC

j_gene: TRBJ2-5
d_gene: -
abundance: -
v_gene: TRBV5-6
CDR3aa: CASSLDSGGTQYF
CDR3nt: TGTGCCAGCAGCTTGGACTCAGGAGGGACCCAGTACTTC